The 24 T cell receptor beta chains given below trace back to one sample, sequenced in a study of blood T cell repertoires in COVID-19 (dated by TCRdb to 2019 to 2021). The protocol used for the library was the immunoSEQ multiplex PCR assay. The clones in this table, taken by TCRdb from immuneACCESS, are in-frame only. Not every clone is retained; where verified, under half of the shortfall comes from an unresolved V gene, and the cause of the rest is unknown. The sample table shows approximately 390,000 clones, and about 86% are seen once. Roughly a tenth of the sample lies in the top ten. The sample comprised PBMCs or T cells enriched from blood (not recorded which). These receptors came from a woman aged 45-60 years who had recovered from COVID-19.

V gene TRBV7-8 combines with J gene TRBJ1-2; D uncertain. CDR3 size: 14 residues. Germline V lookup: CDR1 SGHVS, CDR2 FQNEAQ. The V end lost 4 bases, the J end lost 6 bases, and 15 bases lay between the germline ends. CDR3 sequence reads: CASSWLGEGNGYTF. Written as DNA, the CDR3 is TGTGCCAGCAGCTGGCTCGGGGAGGGCAATGGCTACACCTTC.

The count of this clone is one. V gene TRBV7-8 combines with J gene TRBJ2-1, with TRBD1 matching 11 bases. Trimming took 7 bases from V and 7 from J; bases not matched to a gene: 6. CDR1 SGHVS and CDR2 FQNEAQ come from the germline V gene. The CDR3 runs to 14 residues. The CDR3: CASNPGQGANEQFF. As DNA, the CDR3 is TGTGCCAGCAACCCAGGACAGGGGGCTAATGAGCAGTTCTTC.

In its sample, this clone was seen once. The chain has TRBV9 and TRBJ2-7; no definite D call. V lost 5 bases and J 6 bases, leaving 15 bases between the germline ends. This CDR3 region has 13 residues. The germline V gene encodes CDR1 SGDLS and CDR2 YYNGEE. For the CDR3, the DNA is TGTGCCAGCAGTACCCCCTCCCTCGGCGAGCAGTACTTC. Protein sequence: CASSTPSLGEQYF.

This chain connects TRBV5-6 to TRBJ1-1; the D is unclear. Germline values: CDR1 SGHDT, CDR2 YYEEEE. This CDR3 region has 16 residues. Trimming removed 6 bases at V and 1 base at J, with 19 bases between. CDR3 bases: TGTGCCAGCAACCAAAGAGGTTTTCCTGGGAACACTGAAGCTTTCTTT. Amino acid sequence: CASNQRGFPGNTEAFF.

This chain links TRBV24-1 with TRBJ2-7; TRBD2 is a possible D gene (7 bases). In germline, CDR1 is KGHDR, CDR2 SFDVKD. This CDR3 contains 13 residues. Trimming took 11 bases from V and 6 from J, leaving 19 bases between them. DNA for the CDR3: TGTGCCATCTTTACCGGGGGGCGGGGCGAGCAGTACTTC. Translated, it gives CAIFTGGRGEQYF.

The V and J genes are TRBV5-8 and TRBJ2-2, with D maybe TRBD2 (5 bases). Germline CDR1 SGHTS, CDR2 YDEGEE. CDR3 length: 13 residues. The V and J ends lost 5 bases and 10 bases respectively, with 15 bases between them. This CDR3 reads CASSSTRLPELFF. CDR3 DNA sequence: TGTGCCAGCAGTTCGACTCGACTACCGGAGCTGTTTTTT. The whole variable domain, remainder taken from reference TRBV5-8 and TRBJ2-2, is EAGVTQSPTHLIKTRGQQATLRCSPISGHTSVYWYQQALGLGLQFLLWYDEGEERNRGNFPPRFSGRQFPNYSSELNVNALELEDSALYLCASSSTRLPELFFGEGSRLTVL.

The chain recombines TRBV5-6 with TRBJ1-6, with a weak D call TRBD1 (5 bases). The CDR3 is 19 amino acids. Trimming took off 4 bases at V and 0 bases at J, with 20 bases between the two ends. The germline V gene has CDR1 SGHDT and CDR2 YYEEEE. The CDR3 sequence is CASSPTVRDRSSYNSPLHF. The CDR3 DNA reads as TGTGCCAGCAGCCCTACGGTTAGAGACAGAAGCTCCTATAATTCACCCCTCCACTTT.

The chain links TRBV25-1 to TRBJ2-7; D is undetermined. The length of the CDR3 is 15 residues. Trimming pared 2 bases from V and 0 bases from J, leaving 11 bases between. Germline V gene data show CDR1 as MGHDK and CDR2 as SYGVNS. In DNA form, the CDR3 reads TGTGCCAGCAGTGAAGGAGACGGCCTCTCCTACGAGCAGTACTTC. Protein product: CASSEGDGLSYEQYF.

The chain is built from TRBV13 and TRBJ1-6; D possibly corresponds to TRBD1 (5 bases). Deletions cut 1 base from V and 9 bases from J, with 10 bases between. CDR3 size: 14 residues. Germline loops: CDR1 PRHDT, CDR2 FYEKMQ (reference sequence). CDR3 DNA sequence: TGTGCCAGCAGCTTAGTGGGGGAGGGTTCACCCCTCCACTTT. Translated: CASSLVGEGSPLHF.

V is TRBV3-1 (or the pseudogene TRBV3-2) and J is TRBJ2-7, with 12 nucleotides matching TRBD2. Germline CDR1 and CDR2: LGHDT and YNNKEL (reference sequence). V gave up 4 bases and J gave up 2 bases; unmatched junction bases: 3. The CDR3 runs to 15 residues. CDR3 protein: CASSPTSGGPYEQYF. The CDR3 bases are TGTGCCAGCAGCCCTACTAGCGGGGGGCCCTACGAGCAGTACTTC.

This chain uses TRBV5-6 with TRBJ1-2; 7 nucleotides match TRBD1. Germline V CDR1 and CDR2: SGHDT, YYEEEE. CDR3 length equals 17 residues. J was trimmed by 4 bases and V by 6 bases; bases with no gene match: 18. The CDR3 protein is CASTLTDWTGYIYGYTF. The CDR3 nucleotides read TGTGCCAGCACTCTCACAGACTGGACAGGATATATCTATGGCTACACCTTC.

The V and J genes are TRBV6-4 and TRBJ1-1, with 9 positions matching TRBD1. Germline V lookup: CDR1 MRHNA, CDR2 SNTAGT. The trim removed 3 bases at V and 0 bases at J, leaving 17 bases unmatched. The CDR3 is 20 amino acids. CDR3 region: CASSELPYRGTGHMNTEAFF. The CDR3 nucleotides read TGTGCCAGCAGTGAACTACCGTATAGGGGGACAGGGCACATGAACACTGAAGCTTTCTTT.

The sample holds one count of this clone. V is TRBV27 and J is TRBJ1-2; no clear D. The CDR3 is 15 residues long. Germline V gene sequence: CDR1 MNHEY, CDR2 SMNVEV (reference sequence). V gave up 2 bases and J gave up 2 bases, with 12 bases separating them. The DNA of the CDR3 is TGTGCCAGCAGTTTAGTGGCAGGTCCGAACTATGGCTACACCTTC. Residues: CASSLVAGPNYGYTF.

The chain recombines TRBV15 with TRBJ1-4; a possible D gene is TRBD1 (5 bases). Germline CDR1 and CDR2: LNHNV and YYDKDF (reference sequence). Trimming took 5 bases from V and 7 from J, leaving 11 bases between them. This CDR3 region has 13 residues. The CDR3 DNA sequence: TGTGCCACCAGCTTTCCAAGGGGTGAAAAACTGTTTTTT. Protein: CATSFPRGEKLFF.

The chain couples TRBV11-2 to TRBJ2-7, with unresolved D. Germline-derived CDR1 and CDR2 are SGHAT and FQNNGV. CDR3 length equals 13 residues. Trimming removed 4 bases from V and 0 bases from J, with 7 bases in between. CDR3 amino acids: CASSYYNSYEQYF. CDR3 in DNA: TGTGCCAGCAGCTATTATAACTCCTACGAGCAGTACTTC. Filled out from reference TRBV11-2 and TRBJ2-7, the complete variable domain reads EAGVAQSPRYKIIEKRQSVAFWCNPISGHATLYWYQQILGQGPKLLIQFQNNGVVDDSQLPKDRFSAERLKGVDSTLKIQPAKLEDSAVYLCASSYYNSYEQYFGPGTRLTVT.

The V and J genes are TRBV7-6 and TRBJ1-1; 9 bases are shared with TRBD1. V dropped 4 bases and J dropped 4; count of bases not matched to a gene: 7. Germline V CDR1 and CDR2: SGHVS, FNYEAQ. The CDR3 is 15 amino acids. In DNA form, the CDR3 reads TGTGCCAGCAGCTCTACAGGGGGCATCGGCACTGAAGCTTTCTTT. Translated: CASSSTGGIGTEAFF.

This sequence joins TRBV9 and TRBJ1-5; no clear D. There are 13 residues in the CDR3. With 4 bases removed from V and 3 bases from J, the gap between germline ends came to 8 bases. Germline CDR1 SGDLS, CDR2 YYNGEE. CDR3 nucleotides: TGTGCCAGCAGCTACAGTGTCAATCAGCCCCAGCATTTT. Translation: CASSYSVNQPQHF. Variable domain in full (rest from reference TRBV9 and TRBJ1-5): DSGVTQTPKHLITATGQRVTLRCSPRSGDLSVYWYQQSLDQGLQFLIQYYNGEERAKGNILERFSAQQFPDLHSELNLSSLELGDSALYFCASSYSVNQPQHFGDGTRLSIL.

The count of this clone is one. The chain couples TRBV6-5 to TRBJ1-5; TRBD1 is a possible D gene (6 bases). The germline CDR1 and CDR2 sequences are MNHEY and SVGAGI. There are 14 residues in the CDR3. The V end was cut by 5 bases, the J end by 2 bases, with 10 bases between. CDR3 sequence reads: CASSTRQGNQPQHF. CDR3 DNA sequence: TGTGCCAGCAGTACGAGACAGGGCAATCAGCCCCAGCATTTT.

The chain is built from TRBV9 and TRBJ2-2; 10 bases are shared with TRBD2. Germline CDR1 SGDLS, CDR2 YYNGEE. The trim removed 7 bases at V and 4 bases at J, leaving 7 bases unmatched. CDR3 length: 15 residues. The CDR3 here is CASESGGALTGELFF. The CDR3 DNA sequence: TGTGCCAGCGAAAGCGGGGGGGCCCTCACCGGGGAGCTGTTTTTT.

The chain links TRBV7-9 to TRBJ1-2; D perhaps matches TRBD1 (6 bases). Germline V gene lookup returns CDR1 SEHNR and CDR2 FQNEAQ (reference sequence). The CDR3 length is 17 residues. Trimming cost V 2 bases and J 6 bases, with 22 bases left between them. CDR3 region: CASSLWGRGYSGDGYTF. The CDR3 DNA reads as TGTGCCAGCAGCTTATGGGGCAGGGGATATTCTGGAGATGGCTACACCTTC.

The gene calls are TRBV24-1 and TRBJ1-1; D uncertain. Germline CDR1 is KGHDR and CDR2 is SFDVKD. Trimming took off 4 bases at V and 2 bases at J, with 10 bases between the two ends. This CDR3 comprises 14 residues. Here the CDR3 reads CATSEPGRNTEAFF. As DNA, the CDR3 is TGTGCCACCAGTGAGCCCGGTAGAAACACTGAAGCTTTCTTT.

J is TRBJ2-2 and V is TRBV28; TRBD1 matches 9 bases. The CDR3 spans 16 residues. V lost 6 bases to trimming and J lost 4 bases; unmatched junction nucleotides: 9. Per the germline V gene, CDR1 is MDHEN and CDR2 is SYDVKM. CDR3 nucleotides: TGTGCCAGCAGGGGGCGGACAGGGGCGGGCACCGGGGAGCTGTTTTTT. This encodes CASRGRTGAGTGELFF.

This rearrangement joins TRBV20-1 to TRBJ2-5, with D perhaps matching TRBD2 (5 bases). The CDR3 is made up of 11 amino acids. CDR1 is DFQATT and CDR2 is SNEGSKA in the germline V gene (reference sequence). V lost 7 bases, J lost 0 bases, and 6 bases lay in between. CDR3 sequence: CSGLYQETQYF. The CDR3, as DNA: TGCAGTGGACTATACCAAGAGACCCAGTACTTC.

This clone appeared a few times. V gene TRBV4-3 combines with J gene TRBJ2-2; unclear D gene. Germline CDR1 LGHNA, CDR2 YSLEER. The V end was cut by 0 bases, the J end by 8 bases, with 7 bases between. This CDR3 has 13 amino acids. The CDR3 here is CASSQDRRGELFF. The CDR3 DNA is TGCGCCAGCAGCCAAGATAGGCGGGGGGAGCTGTTTTTT.